These 32 T cell receptor beta chains share one sample of origin, sequenced in a study of T-cell reconstitution after alpha-beta-depleted transplantation in children. Researchers prepared the TCRbeta library using unique molecular identifiers, the study reports. One entry per CDR3 protein results from TCRdb running MiXCR on the PCR reads. The sample holds roughly 490,000 distinct CDR3 sequences, about an eighth seen once. The sequences come from PBMCs, mostly from graft donor cells, collected 180 days after TCRalphabeta/CD19-depleted stem cell transplant. The receptors originated from a female patient between 2 and 15 years old who had a stem cell transplant for aplastic anemia, so the T cells may come from the graft donor.

This clonotype has a handful of counts. This chain links TRBV20-1 with TRBJ2-3; maybe TRBD1 (6 bases). The CDR3 runs 13 residues. Germline V gene lookup returns CDR1 DFQATT and CDR2 SNEGSKA (reference sequence). Trimming took off 3 bases at V and 1 base at J, with 8 bases between the two ends. CDR3 sequence reads: CSARGARTDTQYF. DNA for the CDR3: TGCAGTGCTAGGGGGGCCCGCACAGATACGCAGTATTTT.

Only a few counts were recorded for this clonotype. The chain recombines TRBV7-9 with TRBJ2-4, with D hard to call. The CDR3 length is 16 residues. Trimming took 0 bases from V and 2 from J, leaving 11 bases between them. The germline V gene has CDR1 SEHNR and CDR2 FQNEAQ (reference sequence). CDR3 bases: TGTGCCAGCAGCTTAGCGGATTATATAACCAAAAACATTCAGTACTTC. Its translation: CASSLADYITKNIQYF.

The sample holds a few counts of this clonotype. The rearrangement joins TRBV12-3 or TRBV12-4 to TRBJ1-1; no firm D call. V lost 8 bases and J 5 bases, leaving 12 bases between the germline ends. There are 12 residues in the CDR3. This CDR3 is CASLAAYTEAFF. CDR3 bases: TGTGCCAGCCTCGCCGCCTATACTGAAGCTTTCTTT.

This clonotype was found a few times. The chain couples TRBV20-1 to TRBJ2-7; D perhaps matches TRBD1 (6 bases). The germline V gene encodes CDR1 DFQATT and CDR2 SNEGSKA (reference sequence). V was clipped by 7 bases and J by 0 bases, with 10 bases between them. The CDR3 has 12 residues. CDR3 residues: CSGPGDSYEQYF. CDR3 bases: TGCAGTGGTCCAGGGGACTCCTACGAGCAGTACTTC.

This chain links TRBV29-1 with TRBJ2-3; the match to TRBD1 covers 12 bases. The V segment lost 4 bases and the J segment 0 bases; nucleotides outside the gene matches: 2. Germline V gene sequence: CDR1 SQVTM, CDR2 ANQGSEA. The CDR3 loop spans 15 amino acids. The CDR3 region is CSVGGQGASTDTQYF. DNA of the CDR3: TGCAGCGTTGGGGGACAGGGGGCTAGCACAGATACGCAGTATTTT.

The CDR3 region is CASSLTGTEQYV. DNA for the CDR3: TGTGCCAGCAGCTTGACAGGGACCGAGCAGTACGTC. The V and J genes are TRBV7-2 and TRBJ2-7, with 7 bases identical to TRBD1. J lost 6 bases, V lost 3 bases, and 2 bases had no gene match. The CDR3 has 12 residues. Germline V lookup: CDR1 SGHTA, CDR2 FQGNSA.

The chain couples TRBV30 to TRBJ2-1; 9 bases map to TRBD2. The trim removed 3 bases at V and 4 bases at J, leaving 10 bases unmatched. Germline V gene data show CDR1 as GTSNPN and CDR2 as SVGIG (reference sequence). The CDR3 loop spans 16 amino acids. CDR3 in amino acids: CAWRGTSPFIYNEQFF. The CDR3 bases are TGTGCCTGGAGGGGGACTAGCCCTTTTATTTACAATGAGCAGTTCTTC.

V and J are TRBV20-1 and TRBJ2-7, with 11 nucleotides matching TRBD2. The CDR3 covers 15 residues. Germline assignment: CDR1 DFQATT and CDR2 SNEGSKA (reference sequence). With 0 bases clipped from V and 4 bases from J, the junction kept 5 bases outside the gene matches. The chain's CDR3 is CSARELSGRGYEQYV. In DNA form, the CDR3 reads TGCAGTGCTAGAGAGCTTAGCGGGAGGGGGTACGAGCAGTACGTC.

This clonotype was seen once. One end of the junction is discordant with germline, which a read error may explain. The chain couples TRBV9 to TRBJ1-1; TRBD1 might be the D (6 bases). Germline V gives CDR1 SGDLS, CDR2 YYNGEE. CDR3 size: 14 residues. Here the CDR3 reads CASRRGGANTKAFF. The CDR3 DNA sequence: TGTGCCAGCAGGCGAGGGGGGGCGAACACTAAAGCTTTCTTT.

This clonotype was detected many times. The gene calls are TRBV29-1 and TRBJ2-5; tentative D call: TRBD1 (5 bases). V lost 6 bases to trimming and J lost 5 bases, with 25 bases between them. The germline V gene has CDR1 SQVTM and CDR2 ANQGSEA. The CDR3 totals 16 residues. For the CDR3, the DNA is TGCAGCGTCCCTCACTCCAGGGATCTCATAGGGGAGACCCAGTACTTC. Translating gives CSVPHSRDLIGETQYF.

The chain combines TRBV11-2 with TRBJ2-1; 12 bases fit TRBD2. This CDR3 comprises 19 residues. V trimming: 5 bases; J trimming: 0 bases; junction bases outside the gene matches: 11. Germline V gives CDR1 SGHAT, CDR2 FQNNGV. CDR3 nucleotide sequence: TGTGCCAGCAGCCAGACTCTAGCGGGAGGGTCTAGCTCCTACAATGAGCAGTTCTTC. Translation gives CASSQTLAGGSSSYNEQFF.

The sample holds a few counts of this clonotype. The chain has TRBV5-6 and TRBJ2-3, with TRBD2 matching over 10 bases. The germline V gene has CDR1 SGHDT and CDR2 YYEEEE. The V gene end was trimmed by 1 base and the J gene end by 4 bases; junction bases not matched to a gene: 12. This CDR3 comprises 18 residues. CDR3 amino acids: CASSLLGPLAGVPDTQYF. CDR3 in DNA: TGTGCCAGCAGCTTGTTAGGGCCCCTAGCGGGAGTCCCAGATACGCAGTATTTT.

The genes are TRBV6-1 and TRBJ2-1; D is ambiguous. CDR3 length equals 15 residues. Germline-derived CDR1 and CDR2 are MNHNS and SASEGT. Trimming left V 5 bases short and J 5 bases short, with 16 bases between. The CDR3, as DNA: TGTGCCAGCAGTACCCCGGAGACGCTAAACAATGAGCAGTTCTTC. Translating gives CASSTPETLNNEQFF.

This rearrangement joins TRBV28 to TRBJ2-7, with 7 bases lining up with TRBD1. Losses at the gene ends were 2 bases for V and 3 bases for J; bases not matched to a gene: 10. CDR1 MDHEN and CDR2 SYDVKM come from the germline V gene. The CDR3 consists of 16 residues. CDR3 bases: TGTGCCAGCAGTTTACCCCCGACAGGGCCGTACTACGAGCAGTACTTC. It encodes CASSLPPTGPYYEQYF.

The chain carries TRBV5-1 and TRBJ2-7; 10 positions match TRBD1. V trimming: 3 bases; J trimming: 3 bases; junction bases outside the gene matches: 6. The CDR3 has 15 amino acids. Germline loops: CDR1 SGHRS, CDR2 YFSETQ. The CDR3 coding sequence is TGCGCCAGCAGCTCGCGGGGACAGGGGCTCTACGAGCAGTACTTC. Its protein is CASSSRGQGLYEQYF.

The rearrangement uses TRBV6-2 or TRBV6-3 and TRBJ2-7; TRBD2 matches at 10 bases. The trim removed 1 base at V and 1 base at J, leaving 13 bases unmatched. Germline V gives CDR1 MNHEY, CDR2 SVGEGT. The CDR3 is 19 amino acids. The chain's CDR3 is CASSYYLISGRHPSYEQYV. The CDR3 DNA is TGTGCCAGCAGTTACTATCTGATTAGCGGGAGGCATCCTTCCTACGAGCAGTACGTC.

The CDR3 coding sequence is TGCGCCAGCAGCCAATACCGGGGGACCTACGAGCAGTACTTC. It specifies CASSQYRGTYEQYF. The chain is built from TRBV4-3 and TRBJ2-7, with D possibly being TRBD2 (6 bases). CDR1 and CDR2 from the germline V gene are LGHNA and YSLEER. V lost 2 bases and J lost 2, with 10 bases in between. The CDR3 is 14 residues long.

This clonotype has at least ten counts. V and J are TRBV29-1 and TRBJ2-2; tentatively, D is TRBD2 (5 bases). The CDR3 is made up of 12 amino acids. CDR1 SQVTM and CDR2 ANQGSEA come from the germline V gene. With 5 bases removed from V and 7 bases from J, the gap between germline ends came to 11 bases. The CDR3 protein is CSVRSGGGELFF. DNA for the CDR3: TGCAGCGTTCGAAGCGGAGGCGGGGAGCTGTTTTTT.

The rearrangement links TRBV12-3 or TRBV12-4 to TRBJ2-1; 8 nucleotides match TRBD2. There are 20 residues in the CDR3. The junction had 18 bases not matched to a gene; V was cut back by 2 bases and J by 3 bases. The chain's CDR3 is CASSLSSLAGRPMFYNEQFF. The CDR3 DNA reads as TGTGCCAGCAGTTTATCGTCCTTAGCGGGACGTCCTATGTTCTACAATGAGCAGTTCTTC.

This clonotype has only a few counts. The J gene is TRBJ2-1, the V gene TRBV25-1; 12 bases are shared with TRBD1. The CDR3 spans 18 residues. Germline V gives CDR1 MGHDK, CDR2 SYGVNS. V shed 4 bases, J shed 8 bases, and the junction held 15 bases outside the gene matches. The CDR3 reads CASSGTYPGQGAWDEQFF. The CDR3, as DNA: TGTGCCAGCAGTGGTACGTACCCGGGACAGGGGGCCTGGGATGAGCAGTTCTTC.

This clonotype was recorded many times. This sequence joins TRBV30 and TRBJ2-5; 8 bases line up with TRBD1. With V trimmed by 5 bases and J by 1 base, 0 bases remained unmatched. The germline V gene has CDR1 GTSNPN and CDR2 SVGIG (reference sequence). CDR3 length equals 12 residues. This CDR3 reads CAWGQGQETQYF. CDR3 nucleotides: TGTGCCTGGGGACAGGGCCAAGAGACCCAGTACTTC.

The V gene is TRBV11-2, the J gene TRBJ2-1, with D uncertain. This CDR3 spans 16 amino acids. The ends were cut back, 5 bases at V and 5 bases at J, with 19 bases in the middle. From germline, CDR1 is SGHAT and CDR2 FQNNGV. CDR3 region: CASSPRTASSDNEQFF. CDR3 DNA: TGTGCCAGCAGCCCCCGGACGGCTTCGAGCGACAATGAGCAGTTCTTC.

This clonotype was observed many times. The rearrangement uses TRBV5-1 and TRBJ1-2; the D gene is possibly TRBD1 (5 bases). Trimming removed 4 bases at V and 3 bases at J, with 19 bases between. The germline V gene encodes CDR1 SGHRS and CDR2 YFSETQ. The CDR3 has 16 residues. CDR3 sequence: CASSEGRNRGDYGYTF. The CDR3 DNA follows: TGCGCCAGCAGCGAGGGGCGGAACCGGGGAGACTATGGCTACACCTTC. Variable domain in full (rest from reference TRBV5-1 and TRBJ1-2): KAGVTQTPRYLIKTRGQQVTLSCSPISGHRSVSWYQQTPGQGLQFLFEYFSETQRNKGNFPGRFSGRQFSNSRSEMNVSTLELGDSALYLCASSEGRNRGDYGYTFGSGTRLTVV.

Note on this clonotype: The junction differs from germline at one of its ends, possibly a read error. V and J are TRBV4-1 and TRBJ2-1; no reliable D call. Germline V CDR1 and CDR2: MGHRA, YSYEKL. The CDR3 length is 14 residues. The CDR3 is CASSQDSEYNEHFF. CDR3 sequence (DNA): TGCGCCAGCAGCCAAGATTCAGAATACAATGAGCATTTCTTC.

This clonotype was observed many times. The DNA for the CDR3 is TGCAGTGCTCGAGGCTCCTACGAGCAGTACGTC. Amino acids: CSARGSYEQYV. The chain combines TRBV20-1 with TRBJ2-7; no firm D call. Trimming took 5 bases from V and 0 from J, leaving 5 bases between them. There are 11 residues in the CDR3. Germline lookup yields CDR1 DFQATT and CDR2 SNEGSKA (reference sequence).

This clonotype was seen ten or more times. The CDR3 coding sequence is TGTGCCAGCAGCTTAGGTACCCCCGGACTAGCGGGAGACACCTACAATGAGCAGTTCTTC. Protein sequence: CASSLGTPGLAGDTYNEQFF. V and J are TRBV13 and TRBJ2-1, with 13 bases matching TRBD2. CDR1 is PRHDT and CDR2 is FYEKMQ in the germline V gene (reference sequence). This CDR3 comprises 20 residues. Trimming at V came to 0 bases and at J to 2 bases, leaving 10 bases not matched to a gene.

In its sample, this clonotype was seen many times. The chain recombines TRBV21-1 with TRBJ1-3; the table's D gene call, TRBD1, was not cross checked with the DNA. TRBV21-1 is recorded as a pseudogene. The CDR3 contains 15 residues. The CDR3 is CASSNRGISGNTIYF. The CDR3, as DNA: TGTGCCAGCAGCAACCGGGGAATCTCTGGAAACACCATATATTTT.

There are many counts of this clonotype. The chain employs TRBV29-1 and TRBJ1-5; D remains unclear. Germline assignment: CDR1 SQVTM and CDR2 ANQGSEA. Trimming stripped 5 bases from V and 4 bases from J, with 15 bases between. This CDR3 spans 14 amino acids. The CDR3 sequence is CSVLLGQPNQPQHF. The CDR3 DNA follows: TGCAGCGTTCTTCTTGGGCAGCCAAATCAGCCCCAGCATTTT.

This clonotype was counted at least ten times. The rearrangement joins TRBV5-1 to TRBJ1-4; D perhaps matches TRBD1 (5 bases). This CDR3 is built from 15 residues. The V gene's germline CDR1 is SGHRS and CDR2 YFSETQ. V was shortened by 0 bases and J by 8 bases, with 14 bases between the two germline ends. CDR3 in DNA: TGCGCCAGCAGCTTGGCCACTGGGGACGGCGAAAAACTGTTTTTT. Amino acid sequence: CASSLATGDGEKLFF. Complete variable domain (other parts from reference TRBV5-1 and TRBJ1-4): KAGVTQTPRYLIKTRGQQVTLSCSPISGHRSVSWYQQTPGQGLQFLFEYFSETQRNKGNFPGRFSGRQFSNSRSEMNVSTLELGDSALYLCASSLATGDGEKLFFGSGTQLSVL.

This clonotype has at least ten counts. This sequence joins TRBV3-1 and TRBJ2-5, with a tentative D call TRBD2 (5 bases). Trimming pared 4 bases from V and 7 bases from J, leaving 16 bases between. This CDR3 contains 14 residues. Germline CDR1 is LGHDT and CDR2 is YNNKEL (reference sequence). The CDR3 DNA reads TGTGCCAGCAGCCTAGGACTCATTCGTGGGACCCAGTACTTC. Translation gives CASSLGLIRGTQYF.

The chain employs TRBV6-2 or TRBV6-3 and TRBJ2-5, with 12 nucleotides matching TRBD1. The germline V gene encodes CDR1 MNHEY and CDR2 SVGEGT. Trimming cost V 11 bases and J 4 bases; bases outside gene matches: 14. The length of the CDR3 is 16 residues. DNA of the CDR3: TGTGCCGTCAACCGGGACAGGGGGCTTGGGCGAGAGACCCAGTACTTC. This gives the protein CAVNRDRGLGRETQYF.

This clonotype was observed many times. The rearrangement links TRBV7-8 to TRBJ2-3; the D is unclear. Germline CDR1 and CDR2: SGHVS and FQNEAQ. The ends were cut back, 1 base at V and 3 bases at J, with 8 bases in the middle. This CDR3 comprises 14 residues. Written as DNA, the CDR3 is TGTGCCAGCAGCTTAGTCCGCCCAACAGATACGCAGTATTTT. Protein product: CASSLVRPTDTQYF.